The T cell receptor beta chain under discussion was sequenced for a study of blood T cell repertoires in COVID-19. Only in-frame clones appear in the TCRdb table, and some are missing; sequencing was by immunoSEQ multiplex PCR. The sample holds 200,000 to 250,000 clones, 89% seen once. V shed 2 bases and J 8 bases; nucleotides not matched to a gene: 7. Germline CDR1 reads SGDLS; CDR2 reads YYNGEE. This CDR3 has 14 amino acids. The chain is built from TRBV9 and TRBJ1-2; 9 bases align to TRBD1. This clonotype was obtained from a man aged 60 to 69 who had recovered from COVID-19. Sequences were obtained from peripheral blood. CDR3 amino acids: CASSVGGTGLGYTF. DNA for the CDR3: TGTGCCAGCAGCGTTGGTGGGACAGGGCTCGGCTACACCTTC.